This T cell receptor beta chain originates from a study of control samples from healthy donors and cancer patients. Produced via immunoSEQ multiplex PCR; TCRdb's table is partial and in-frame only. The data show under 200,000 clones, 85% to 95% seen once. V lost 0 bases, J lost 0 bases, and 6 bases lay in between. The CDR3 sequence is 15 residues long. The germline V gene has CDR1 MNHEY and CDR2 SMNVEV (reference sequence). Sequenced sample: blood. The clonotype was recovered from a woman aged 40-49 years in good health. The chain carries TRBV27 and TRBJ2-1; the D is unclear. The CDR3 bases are TGTGCCAGCAGTTTATCTAGGGACTCCTACAATGAGCAGTTCTTC. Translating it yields CASSLSRDSYNEQFF.